The present T cell receptor (beta chain) was sequenced within a study of cytomegalovirus exposure and HLA in healthy donors. Sequencing used immunoSEQ multiplex PCR; TCRdb keeps in-frame clones, though not all of them. The repertoire consists of about 220,000 clones, with roughly 88% occurring once and the leading ten covering approximately 2.9%. This CDR3 contains 16 residues. Germline V gene lookup returns CDR1 SGHKS and CDR2 YYEKEE (reference sequence). The V end lost 1 base, the J end lost 4 bases, and 17 bases lay between the germline ends. This clonotype originated in a woman younger than 30 in good health and CMV-seronegative. Sequencing was carried out using PBMCs. The V call is TRBV5-5, the J call TRBJ1-2; TRBD1 is a possible D gene (6 bases). The CDR3 reads CASSLNGNRDGYGYTF. CDR3 nucleotides: TGTGCCAGCAGCTTGAATGGTAACAGGGACGGCTATGGCTACACCTTC. The complete variable domain, with remaining parts taken from reference TRBV5-5 and TRBJ1-2, reads DAGVTQSPTHLIKTRGQQVTLRCSPISGHKSVSWYQQVLGQGPQFIFQYYEKEERGRGNFPDRFSARQFPNYSSELNVNALLLGDSALYLCASSLNGNRDGYGYTFGSGTRLTVV.